The entry that follows covers one TCR beta chain sequence. The target antigen is unknown. TCR cDNA received a 3' ligated oligonucleotide that carried a UMI. The data were obtained in a study of naive and memory T cell subsets. Four PCR rounds used nested alpha and beta constant region primers plus the SP2 primer. Alpha and beta constant region primers primed reverse transcription for blood and skin samples. TCRdb re-analysed the 5' RACE reads in MiXCR, keeping a single row per CDR3 protein. Of tens of thousands of distinct CDR3 sequences in the sample, under 8.5% were seen once. Findings and limits, study-wide: Potentially, T cell activation and differentiation skew this RNA-based measurement.

The CDR3 totals 15 residues. Germline V gene lookup returns CDR1 SNHLY and CDR2 FYNNEI. The V segment lost 8 bases and the J segment 6 bases; nucleotides outside the gene matches: 5. The TCR was taken from a male donor in good health. The chain uses TRBV2 and TRBJ2-2; 14 bases match TRBD2. The CDR3 DNA reads TGTGCCAGCCGGGGGACTAGCGGGAGTGCCGGGGAGCTGTTTTTT. Protein product: CASRGTSGSAGELFF.